This T cell receptor beta chain was identified in a study of blood T cell repertoires in COVID-19. Study in general: PBMCs, B-cell-depleted T cells, or T cells provided the cDNA or gDNA that made up the material.

TCRdb keeps only in-frame clones here, not all; method: immunoSEQ multiplex PCR. The sample carries fewer than 250,000 clones, 70% to 90% recorded once. Seattle enrolled patients during active infection and tracked them longitudinally. The CDR3 is 15 amino acids. The germline V gene encodes CDR1 LNHDA and CDR2 SQIVND (reference sequence). V gave up 6 bases and J gave up 1 base, with 13 bases separating them. The source material was peripheral blood. The source of this sequence is a young man with COVID-19, enrolled during active disease. This chain connects TRBV19 to TRBJ1-5; D might be TRBD1 (6 bases). This CDR3 reads CASSTGSLSNQPQHF. CDR3 coding DNA: TGTGCCAGTAGCACAGGGTCCTTGAGCAATCAGCCCCAGCATTTT.